This T cell receptor (beta chain) was found in a study of CD8+CD57+ T cells in acquired aplastic anemia. On the study more broadly: When averaged, DNA from sorted CD4+ and CD8+ cells came to around 3.4 ug.

The patients chosen for sequencing had shown expansion of CD8+CD57+ cells (detected by flow cytometry). This CDR3 is built from 14 residues. V dropped 5 bases and J dropped 6 bases, with 15 bases sitting between them. Germline CDR1 is MRHNA and CDR2 is SNTAGT. The template for TCR beta VDJ and CDR3 sequence profiling was genomic DNA. From the reads, TCRdb called clonotypes with MiXCR, one entry per CDR3 protein. This table has about 190,000 distinct CDR3 sequences, around 45% appearing once. The TCR sequence derives from a human donor with aplastic anemia. The sequenced sample was sorted CD4+, CD8+, or CD8+CD57+ T cells (not recorded which) from PBMCs. V gene TRBV6-4 combines with J gene TRBJ2-3, with D perhaps TRBD1 or TRBD2 (5 bases each). CDR3 residues: CASSMTRGADTQYF. The CDR3 nucleotides read TGTGCCAGCAGTATGACCCGAGGGGCCGATACGCAGTATTTT.